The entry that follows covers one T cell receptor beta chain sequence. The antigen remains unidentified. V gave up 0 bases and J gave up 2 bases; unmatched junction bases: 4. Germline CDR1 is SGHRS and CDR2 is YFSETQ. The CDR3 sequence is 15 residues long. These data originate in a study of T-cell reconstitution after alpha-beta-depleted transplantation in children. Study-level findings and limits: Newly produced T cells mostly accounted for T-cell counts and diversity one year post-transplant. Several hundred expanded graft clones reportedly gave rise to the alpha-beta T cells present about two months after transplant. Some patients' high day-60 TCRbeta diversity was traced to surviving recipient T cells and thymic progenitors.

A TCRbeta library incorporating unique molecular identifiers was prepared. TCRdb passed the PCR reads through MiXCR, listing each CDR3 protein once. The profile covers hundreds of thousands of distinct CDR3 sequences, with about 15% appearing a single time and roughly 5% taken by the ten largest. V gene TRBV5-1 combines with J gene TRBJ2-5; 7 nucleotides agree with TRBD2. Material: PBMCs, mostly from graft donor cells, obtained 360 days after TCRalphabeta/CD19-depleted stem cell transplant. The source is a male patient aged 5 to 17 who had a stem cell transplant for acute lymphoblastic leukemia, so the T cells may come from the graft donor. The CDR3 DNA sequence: TGCGCCAGCAGCTTGGAGGTTAGCGGGCAAGAGACCCAGTACTTC. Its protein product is CASSLEVSGQETQYF.